The entry below describes one T cell receptor beta chain. Its specificity is not known. This entry comes from a study of cytomegalovirus exposure and HLA in healthy donors. Study details: Earlier work reported 90 million to 120 million unique TCR beta sequences from some 180 million T cells. Of the donors genotyped, about 410 in all, about 82% fell in the Caucasian-associated ancestry cluster.

Trimming shortened V by 5 bases and J by 3 bases, and 10 bases separated the two germline ends. The V gene's germline CDR1 is SEHNR and CDR2 FQNEAQ (reference sequence). CDR3 length equals 13 residues. PCR amplification relied on 60 Vbeta primers (plus 13 Jbeta primers). The method was immunoSEQ multiplex PCR; TCRdb's version includes in-frame clones alone and lacks a portion of them. Of fewer than 250,000 clones listed, around 80% were seen once; the top ten hold 0.2% to 0.25%. Study-wide results and caveats: The study recorded 150 to 200 TCR beta chains that were cytomegalovirus-associated. From TCR beta sequences, most subjects' HLA-A and HLA-B alleles were reportedly predicted accurately.

This chain uses TRBV7-9 with TRBJ2-5, with D uncertain. This sequence originates from a girl aged 2 to 9 in good health and CMV-seronegative. Sample: PBMCs. CDR3: CASSPREKETQYF. The CDR3 DNA reads as TGTGCCAGCAGCCCTAGAGAAAAAGAGACCCAGTACTTC.